The 32 T cell receptor beta chains listed next were all sequenced from one sample in a study of persistence of HIV-infected CD4 T cells. The immunoSEQ assay was version 4, run in survey mode. The protocol was immunoSEQ multiplex PCR, while the TCRdb copy is restricted to in-frame clones and leaves out a portion. The table records fewer than 6,500 clones, about 67% of them present only once. Cells were stimulated with CMV-infected fibroblast lysates at 8.5 to 10 ug/mL. Sorting selected CD4+ T cells upregulating both CD40 ligand and CD69. For these TCRs, the target antigens are not known. The material was CD4+ T cells sorted from PBMCs after roughly 20-hour stimulation, obtained from a patient who received antiretroviral therapy. All receptors come from an adult man with HIV who was CMV-seropositive.

This rearrangement joins TRBV5-4 to TRBJ1-4, with a tentative D call TRBD1 (6 bases). Per germline, CDR1 SGHNT and CDR2 YYREEE (reference sequence). The CDR3 covers 15 residues. V was shortened by 1 base and J by 7 bases, with 14 bases between the two germline ends. CDR3 bases: TGTGCCAGCAGCTTGCCCGGGACACCGGCTGAAAAACTGTTTTTT. It specifies CASSLPGTPAEKLFF.

V and J are TRBV19 and TRBJ2-4; the match to TRBD1 covers 9 bases. V lost 1 base and J lost 7; bases outside the gene matches: 2. Germline V gives CDR1 LNHDA, CDR2 SQIVND (reference sequence). This CDR3 is built from 14 residues. The CDR3 region has the DNA TGTGCCAGTAGTATAGTAGGGACAGGGAACATTCAGTACTTC. It yields the protein CASSIVGTGNIQYF.

The gene calls are TRBV29-1 and TRBJ1-4; TRBD1 might be the D (6 bases). Trimming left V 7 bases short and J 6 bases short, with 15 bases between. The germline gives CDR1 SQVTM, CDR2 ANQGSEA. This CDR3 has 13 residues. CDR3 sequence reads: CSAKWRTDEKLFF. The DNA of the CDR3 is TGCAGCGCCAAGTGGCGGACAGATGAAAAACTGTTTTTT.

The genes are TRBV14 and TRBJ2-7; possibly TRBD1 or TRBD2 for D (5 bases each). Germline values: CDR1 SGHDN, CDR2 FVKESK. The V end was cut by 4 bases, the J end by 0 bases, with 10 bases between. CDR3 size: 14 residues. The CDR3 nucleotides read TGTGCCAGCAGCCCTACCGGGACCTCCTACGAGCAGTACTTC. It encodes CASSPTGTSYEQYF. The whole variable domain, filled in from reference TRBV14 and TRBJ2-7, reads EAGVTQFPSHSVIEKGQTVTLRCDPISGHDNLYWYRRVMGKEIKFLLHFVKESKQDESGMPNNRFLAERTGGTYSTLKVQPAELEDSGVYFCASSPTGTSYEQYFGPGTRLTVT.

Of note for this clone: Other DNA sequences in this sample translate to the same CDR3. V and J are TRBV5-1 and TRBJ2-3; 10 bases agree with TRBD2. Losses at the gene ends were 2 bases for V and 5 bases for J; bases not matched to a gene: 2. Germline V gives CDR1 SGHRS, CDR2 YFSETQ. The CDR3 runs to 14 residues. In DNA form, the CDR3 reads TGCGCCAGCAGCTTTAGCGGGGGGCGAGATACGCAGTATTTT. Residues: CASSFSGGRDTQYF.

This clone was detected once. The chain has TRBV3-1 (or the pseudogene TRBV3-2) and TRBJ2-7; 8 bases line up with TRBD1. The J segment lost 5 bases and the V segment lost 6 bases, leaving 6 bases of the junction unmatched. Germline assignment: CDR1 LGHDT and CDR2 YNNKEL (reference sequence). This CDR3 spans 13 amino acids. CDR3 residues: CASRTTGANEQYF. CDR3 sequence (DNA): TGTGCCAGCAGGACGACAGGGGCGAACGAGCAGTACTTC.

The chain is built from TRBV19 and TRBJ2-7; D is possibly TRBD2 (5 bases). The CDR3 spans 13 residues. V was pared by 11 bases and J by 2 bases, with 16 bases between. CDR1 LNHDA and CDR2 SQIVND come from the germline V gene (reference sequence). This CDR3 is CASRAPITYEQYF. Here the CDR3 DNA reads TGTGCCTCGCGGGCGCCCATAACCTACGAGCAGTACTTC.

This clone has just a few counts. The chain carries TRBV4-3 and TRBJ1-5; unclear D gene. CDR3 size: 16 residues. Trimming cost V 5 bases and J 2 bases, with 16 bases left between them. Germline CDR1 and CDR2: LGHNA and YSLEER. The CDR3 protein is CASSYTVMGGNQPQHF. The CDR3 bases are TGCGCCAGCAGCTATACAGTGATGGGTGGCAATCAGCCCCAGCATTTT.

This clone occurred once. The rearrangement links TRBV5-4 to TRBJ2-3; 7 bases are shared with TRBD1. Per germline, CDR1 SGHNT and CDR2 YYREEE (reference sequence). After removal of 4 bases from V and 5 bases from J, the junction contained 4 bases not matched to a gene. The CDR3 length is 13 residues. The CDR3 DNA is TGTGCCAGCAGCGAGGGGGCACGAGATACGCAGTATTTT. This sequence encodes CASSEGARDTQYF.

This chain uses TRBV30 with TRBJ1-1, with D hard to call. V was shortened by 3 bases and J by 7 bases, with 12 bases between the two germline ends. Germline loops: CDR1 GTSNPN, CDR2 SVGIG (reference sequence). The CDR3 contains 12 residues. This chain's CDR3 is CAWSADKLEAFF. CDR3 in DNA: TGTGCCTGGAGCGCCGACAAGCTTGAAGCTTTCTTT.

This clone was detected a few times. This sequence joins TRBV6-1 and TRBJ1-5, with a tentative D call TRBD1 (5 bases). Trimming removed 2 bases at V and 7 bases at J, with 15 bases between. CDR1 is MNHNS, CDR2 SASEGT, per germline. The CDR3 is 15 amino acids. The chain's CDR3 is CASSERGREEQPQHF. CDR3 in DNA: TGTGCCAGCAGTGAAAGAGGCAGGGAAGAGCAGCCCCAGCATTTT.

This clone was seen a handful of times. The genes are TRBV15 and TRBJ1-5; TRBD1 might be the D (5 bases). V was trimmed by 1 base and J by 2 bases, leaving 9 bases between them. The length of the CDR3 is 15 residues. Germline CDR1 LNHNV, CDR2 YYDKDF (reference sequence). This chain's CDR3 is CATSRGGVRNQPQHF. CDR3 DNA: TGTGCCACCAGCAGAGGGGGGGTACGCAATCAGCCCCAGCATTTT.

The chain carries TRBV25-1 and TRBJ1-3; D unclear. The CDR3 spans 14 residues. Germline CDR1 reads MGHDK; CDR2 reads SYGVNS. V lost 9 bases to trimming and J lost 0 bases, with 12 bases between them. The CDR3 loop is CASVESASGNTIYF. As DNA, the CDR3 is TGTGCCAGTGTGGAATCAGCCTCTGGAAACACCATATATTTT.

This clone was observed a handful of times. The rearrangement links TRBV28 to TRBJ2-7, with TRBD1 matching 7 bases. V lost 2 bases, J lost 3 bases, and 4 bases stayed unmatched. The CDR3 is made up of 14 amino acids. Germline assignment: CDR1 MDHEN and CDR2 SYDVKM. DNA of the CDR3: TGTGCCAGCAGTTTAGTAGGGGGCGGCTACGAGCAGTACTTC. It translates to CASSLVGGGYEQYF.

As for this clone: One end of the junction varies from germline; a read error may be responsible. The chain couples TRBV5-4 to TRBJ2-7; TRBD1 is a possible D gene (6 bases). Germline V gives CDR1 SGHNT, CDR2 YYREEE (reference sequence). CDR3 length: 11 amino acids. CDR3 sequence (DNA): TGTGCCAGCAGCTTGGCGGGGACACGAGACTTC. Amino acids: CASSLAGTRDF.

V and J are TRBV6-1 and TRBJ2-7; D is uncertain. V was shortened by 5 bases and J by 8 bases, with 10 bases between the two germline ends. This CDR3 contains 11 residues. The germline CDR1 and CDR2 sequences are MNHNS and SASEGT. The CDR3 here is CASSPSNKQYF. The CDR3 nucleotides read TGTGCCAGCAGTCCCAGTAACAAGCAGTACTTC.

The chain joins TRBV19 to TRBJ1-4; TRBD1 matches at 10 bases. The germline V gene encodes CDR1 LNHDA and CDR2 SQIVND (reference sequence). The V and J ends lost 7 bases and 7 bases, in that order; junction bases with no gene match: 12. This CDR3 contains 16 residues. In nucleotides, the CDR3 is TGTGCCAGTAAGGAGCCGGGACAGGGGAGGCGTGAAAAACTGTTTTTT. Protein product: CASKEPGQGRREKLFF.

J is TRBJ2-7 and V is TRBV24-1; 7 bases are shared with TRBD1. CDR1 is KGHDR, CDR2 SFDVKD, per germline. The CDR3 contains 14 residues. With V trimmed by 5 bases and J by 2 bases, 5 bases remained unmatched. CDR3 region: CATSGDRVPYEQYF. The DNA of the CDR3 is TGTGCCACCAGTGGCGACAGGGTCCCCTACGAGCAGTACTTC.

V gene TRBV4-1 combines with J gene TRBJ2-1; TRBD1 might be the D (6 bases). Trimming left V 1 base short and J 7 bases short, with 17 bases between. CDR3 length equals 16 residues. Per the germline V gene, CDR1 is MGHRA and CDR2 is YSYEKL. The DNA of the CDR3 is TGCGCCAGCAGCCAAGCAGGAATAAAACAGGGTAATGAGCAGTTCTTC. Its protein product is CASSQAGIKQGNEQFF.

V usage is TRBV19 and J usage is TRBJ2-6; D is undetermined. Germline CDR1 LNHDA, CDR2 SQIVND (reference sequence). V lost 3 bases and J 4 bases, leaving 10 bases between the germline ends. The CDR3 totals 15 residues. The CDR3: CASSMVAAGANVLTF. The CDR3 nucleotides read TGTGCCAGTAGTATGGTGGCAGCGGGGGCCAACGTCCTGACTTTC.

The chain joins TRBV5-4 to TRBJ1-3; possibly TRBD1 for D (5 bases). This CDR3 is 13 amino acids long. V was clipped by 2 bases and J by 3 bases, with 6 bases between them. Germline loops: CDR1 SGHNT, CDR2 YYREEE (reference sequence). Written as DNA, the CDR3 is TGTGCCAGCAGCTTCGGACATGGAAACACCATATATTTT. Its protein product is CASSFGHGNTIYF.

By proportion, this clone is medium-sized. The V call is TRBV18, the J call TRBJ1-2; a weak D match, TRBD1 (5 bases). Germline loops: CDR1 KGHSH, CDR2 LQKENI. The length of the CDR3 is 16 residues. The V end was cut by 0 bases, the J end by 0 bases, with 11 bases between. The chain's CDR3 is CASSPPRRGPNYGYTF. CDR3 nucleotides: TGTGCCAGCTCACCACCGAGAAGGGGTCCTAACTATGGCTACACCTTC.

V and J are TRBV6-5 and TRBJ2-2, with a possible D match to TRBD2 (7 bases). CDR1 is MNHEY, CDR2 SVGAGI, per germline. Between the trimmed V and J ends, which lost 7 bases and 3 bases, there was a span of 15 bases. The CDR3 is 15 residues long. The DNA of the CDR3 is TGTGCCAGCACCCCCGGGGGGCTGGACACCGGGGAGCTGTTTTTT. The encoded protein is CASTPGGLDTGELFF.

This chain connects TRBV4-3 to TRBJ1-2; a possible D gene is TRBD1 (5 bases). The length of the CDR3 is 14 residues. The V end was cut by 1 base, the J end by 8 bases, with 14 bases between. CDR1 is LGHNA, CDR2 YSLEER, per germline. The CDR3: CASSQVGGSRGYTF. CDR3 coding DNA: TGCGCCAGCAGCCAAGTTGGGGGATCACGCGGCTACACCTTC.

This sequence joins TRBV2 and TRBJ1-2, with 11 bases matching TRBD1. With V trimmed by 7 bases and J by 5 bases, 6 bases remained unmatched. Germline-derived CDR1 and CDR2 are SNHLY and FYNNEI. The CDR3 contains 14 residues. The CDR3 sequence: CASTLGQGAYGYTF. CDR3 nucleotides: TGTGCCAGCACCCTAGGACAGGGGGCTTATGGCTACACCTTC. The full variable domain, completed using reference TRBV2 and TRBJ1-2, is EPEVTQTPSHQVTQMGQEVILRCVPISNHLYFYWYRQILGQKVEFLVSFYNNEISEKSEIFDDQFSVERPDGSNFTLKIRSTKLEDSAMYFCASTLGQGAYGYTFGSGTRLTVV.

The V call is TRBV28, the J call TRBJ1-4, with D maybe TRBD1 (5 bases). The CDR3 length is 14 residues. Germline V CDR1 and CDR2: MDHEN, SYDVKM. The V and J ends lost 2 bases and 8 bases respectively, with 12 bases between them. In DNA, the CDR3 is TGTGCCAGCAGTTTAGGGGGAGGAGGGGAAAAACTGTTTTTT. It encodes CASSLGGGGEKLFF. Full variable domain (missing parts from reference TRBV28 and TRBJ1-4): DVKVTQSSRYLVKRTGEKVFLECVQDMDHENMFWYRQDPGLGLRLIYFSYDVKMKEKGDIPEGYSVSREKKERFSLILESASTNQTSMYLCASSLGGGGEKLFFGSGTQLSVL.

The rearrangement uses TRBV5-6 and TRBJ2-7; D is undetermined. CDR1 SGHDT and CDR2 YYEEEE come from the germline V gene. This CDR3 region has 12 residues. V was clipped by 0 bases and J by 5 bases, with 6 bases between them. The CDR3 coding sequence is TGTGCCAGCAGCTTGGCGGGTGACGAGCAGTACTTC. Its protein product is CASSLAGDEQYF.

Relative to its sample, this clone is hyperexpanded. The chain carries TRBV2 and TRBJ2-7; 7 bases are a match to TRBD1. From germline, CDR1 is SNHLY and CDR2 FYNNEI. Losses at the gene ends were 7 bases for V and 4 bases for J; bases not matched to a gene: 7. This CDR3 region has 13 residues. CDR3 region: CASKSQGEYEQYF. The CDR3 coding sequence is TGTGCCAGCAAAAGCCAGGGGGAGTACGAGCAGTACTTC.

The chain links TRBV5-1 to TRBJ2-7; 9 nucleotides match TRBD1. This CDR3 is 16 amino acids long. Per germline, CDR1 SGHRS and CDR2 YFSETQ. With V trimmed by 1 base and J by 4 bases, 9 bases remained unmatched. In nucleotides, the CDR3 is TGCGCCAGCAGCTTGATACCACAGGGGGCGAATTACGAGCAGTACTTC. As protein: CASSLIPQGANYEQYF.

This clone was observed a few times. The chain couples TRBV5-8 to TRBJ2-3; D is uncertain. The CDR3 covers 14 residues. Germline CDR1 SGHTS, CDR2 YDEGEE. V lost 4 bases and J lost 0, with 9 bases in between. As DNA, the CDR3 is TGTGCCAGCAGCCTAAGACCTAGCACAGATACGCAGTATTTT. Translation gives CASSLRPSTDTQYF.

This chain uses TRBV20-1 with TRBJ2-1; D is uncertain. The CDR3 extends over 11 amino acids. The V end lost 1 base, the J end lost 5 bases, and 3 bases lay between the germline ends. Germline CDR1 and CDR2: DFQATT and SNEGSKA (reference sequence). The CDR3 loop is CSARANNEQFF. In DNA, the CDR3 is TGCAGTGCTAGAGCGAACAATGAGCAGTTCTTC.

J is TRBJ2-7 and V is TRBV4-1; possible D gene TRBD1, 6 bases. The V gene lost 2 bases and the J gene lost 2 bases, with 13 bases spanning the gap. The germline gives CDR1 MGHRA, CDR2 YSYEKL. The CDR3 is 15 amino acids. CDR3 sequence (DNA): TGCGCCAGCAGCCAAATATGGGACAAAGCCTACGAGCAGTACTTC. Amino acid sequence: CASSQIWDKAYEQYF.